This T cell receptor beta chain was identified during a study of blood T cell repertoires in COVID-19. Turning to the study itself: The United States, Italy and Spain supplied acute and convalescent COVID-19 samples. Sources were T cells, B-cell-depleted T cells, or PBMCs; the material itself was cDNA or gDNA.

Libraries were prepared by immunoSEQ multiplex PCR; TCRdb keeps only in-frame clonotypes and omits some of them. The sample includes 120,000 to 150,000 clones, approximately 88% seen only once; the top ten take about 28%. The CDR3 is 15 residues long. V trimming: 0 bases; J trimming: 5 bases; junction bases outside the gene matches: 8. From germline, CDR1 is SGHNT and CDR2 YYREEE (reference sequence). Sequenced sample: peripheral blood. The sequence came from a human donor in a cohort sampled during active COVID-19. V gene TRBV5-4 combines with J gene TRBJ2-7; 7 nucleotides line up with TRBD1. The DNA of the CDR3 is TGTGCCAGCAGCTTGGACCCGACAGGGCGAAACGAGCAGTACTTC. Protein: CASSLDPTGRNEQYF.